The clone carrying this T cell receptor beta chain was seen ten or more times. Its antigen is unknown. Amplification targeted the TCR beta CDR3 regions, with RNA transcripts as the source material. RT-PCR with HTBI primers came first, then second-round multiplex PCR. TCRdb passed the multiplex PCR reads through MiXCR, listing each CDR3 protein once. The sample includes 350,000 to 450,000 distinct CDR3 sequences, approximately 20% of them seen just once. The data derive from a study of Graves' ophthalmopathy and Graves' hyperthyroidism. Study-level background: At the time of initial diagnosis and before any treatment, peripheral blood was collected. Overall study results and limits: Its predictions of ophthalmopathy progression gave the model over 65% sensitivity and 72.22% specificity. Most expanded clonotypes from thyroid (those above 0.001 frequency) were also found in blood.

CDR3 length equals 15 residues. The junction had 8 bases not matched to a gene; V was cut back by 5 bases and J by 4 bases. Per the germline V gene, CDR1 is DFQATT and CDR2 is SNEGSKA (reference sequence). Moderate-to-severe activity, CAS at least 3, NOSPECS at least 4 and duration under 3 months characterized donors with ophthalmopathy. The sample taken for sequencing was peripheral blood. The TCR was taken from a woman between 18 and 30 years old with Graves' ophthalmopathy. The chain recombines TRBV20-1 with TRBJ2-2, with 9 bases aligning to TRBD1. The CDR3 sequence: CSASPGQGSTGELFF. CDR3 in DNA: TGCAGTGCTTCTCCGGGACAGGGAAGCACCGGGGAGCTGTTTTTT.